A single sample is the source of the 8 T cell receptor beta chains below, sequenced in a study of T cells of healthy individuals. TCRdb independently ran MiXCR on the 5' RACE reads; one entry per CDR3 protein. In the table there are about 100,000 distinct CDR3 sequences, approximately 16% of which are singletons. The receptors here all came from a human donor in good health.

This clonotype was seen a few times. The chain joins TRBV5-8 to TRBJ2-1; 10 bases are a match to TRBD1. The germline V gene encodes CDR1 SGHTS and CDR2 YDEGEE. This CDR3 is built from 15 residues. Trimming cost V 2 bases and J 4 bases; bases outside gene matches: 3. The CDR3 sequence is CASSFRDRGYNEQFF. The CDR3 DNA sequence: TGTGCCAGCAGCTTCCGGGACAGGGGATACAATGAGCAGTTCTTC. Full variable domain (rest looked up from reference TRBV5-8 and TRBJ2-1): EAGVTQSPTHLIKTRGQQATLRCSPISGHTSVYWYQQALGLGLQFLLWYDEGEERNRGNFPPRFSGRQFPNYSSELNVNALELEDSALYLCASSFRDRGYNEQFFGPGTRLTVL.

On this clonotype itself: A read error may account for a junction end that differs from germline. The rearrangement links TRBV7-7 to TRBJ1-6; D unresolved. This CDR3 contains 12 residues. CDR1 and CDR2 (germline): SSHAT, FNYEAQ (reference sequence). CDR3 amino acids: CASSLYNSPLHF. The CDR3 DNA sequence: TGTGCTAGCAGCCTGTATAATTCACCCCTCCACTTT.

This clonotype has a count of ten or more. The V call is TRBV2, the J call TRBJ1-2; D ambiguous. Germline values: CDR1 SNHLY, CDR2 FYNNEI. Deletions cut 6 bases from V and 5 bases from J, with 7 bases between. This CDR3 has 11 residues. The chain's CDR3 is CASRRDYGYTF. Here the CDR3 DNA reads TGTGCCAGCAGAAGGGATTATGGCTACACCTTC. The variable domain in full, completed from reference TRBV2 and TRBJ1-2, reads EPEVTQTPSHQVTQMGQEVILRCVPISNHLYFYWYRQILGQKVEFLVSFYNNEISEKSEIFDDQFSVERPDGSNFTLKIRSTKLEDSAMYFCASRRDYGYTFGSGTRLTVV.

This clonotype was observed at least ten times. J is TRBJ1-1 and V is TRBV6-5; no definite D call. The germline V and J ends were trimmed by 5 bases and 4 bases, with 14 bases remaining between them. This CDR3 is 14 amino acids long. Germline V gene lookup returns CDR1 MNHEY and CDR2 SVGAGI. CDR3 nucleotides: TGTGCCAGCAGTACCCTGTTGGGAGTCACTGAAGCTTTCTTT. Its protein is CASSTLLGVTEAFF.

The chain uses TRBV7-9 and TRBJ2-1; TRBD1 matches at 8 bases. V was pared by 5 bases and J by 9 bases, with 6 bases of the junction left unmatched. The CDR3 runs to 13 residues. Germline V lookup: CDR1 SEHNR, CDR2 FQNEAQ (reference sequence). Written as DNA, the CDR3 is TGTGCCAGCAGCACCGGACAGGGCAGTGAGCAGTTCTTC. The encoded protein is CASSTGQGSEQFF. The variable domain in full, with the rest retrieved from reference TRBV7-9 and TRBJ2-1, is DTGVSQNPRHKITKRGQNVTFRCDPISEHNRLYWYRQTLGQGPEFLTYFQNEAQLEKSRLLSDRFSAERPKGSFSTLEIQRTEQGDSAMYLCASSTGQGSEQFFGPGTRLTVL.

The chain uses TRBV20-1 and TRBJ1-3; D is unresolved. CDR3 size: 15 residues. CDR1 is DFQATT, CDR2 SNEGSKA, per germline (reference sequence). V shed 1 base and J shed 4 bases, with 14 bases lying between them. CDR3 region: CSARAQPGSGNTIYF. The CDR3 DNA reads TGCAGTGCTAGAGCTCAGCCGGGATCCGGAAACACCATATATTTT.

At least ten counts were recorded for this clonotype. The chain employs TRBV7-3 and TRBJ2-1; TRBD2 matches at 7 bases. Germline V gene data show CDR1 as SGHTA and CDR2 as FQGTGA. This CDR3 region has 14 residues. J lost 7 bases, V lost 5 bases, and 8 bases had no gene match. CDR3 loop: CASSPSGAKNEQFF. The CDR3 DNA reads as TGTGCCAGCAGCCCGAGCGGGGCAAAAAATGAGCAGTTCTTC.

The chain carries TRBV20-1 and TRBJ2-3, with D tentatively TRBD2 (5 bases). Looked up from germline, CDR1 is DFQATT and CDR2 is SNEGSKA (reference sequence). This CDR3 has 13 residues. The germline V and J ends were trimmed by 6 bases and 2 bases, with 12 bases remaining between them. In DNA, the CDR3 is TGCAGTGCGAGGGTGGAGGCCACAGATACGCAGTATTTT. It is translated as CSARVEATDTQYF.